Listed below are T cell receptor beta chains from one sample, sequenced in a study of shared clonotypes between healthy human individuals. Produced via immunoSEQ multiplex PCR; TCRdb's table is partial and in-frame only. The data contain approximately 100,000 clones, under 70% of them singletons. Sequenced: memory CD8+ T cells sorted from blood. The receptors shown here come from a woman aged 25 to 39 in good health. Each CDR3 is given with its conserved first and last residue. D genes are given only for firm matches. Clone size is not always given. Where it is, it says once, few, many or a class for expanded clones.

clone_size j_call v_call d_call cdr3_aa cdr3_nt
once TRBJ1-1 TRBV7-6 TRBD1 CASSQIRGGTEAFF TGTGCCAGCAGCCAAATCAGGGGGGGCACTGAAGCTTTCTTT
few TRBJ2-1 TRBV7-6 . CASTAELGGGREQFF TGTGCCAGCACGGCAGAACTGGGTGGGGGGCGTGAGCAGTTCTTC
. TRBJ1-2 TRBV5-8 TRBD1 CASSERDRGPNYGYTF TGTGCCAGCAGCGAAAGGGACAGGGGGCCGAACTATGGCTACACCTTC
. TRBJ2-2 TRBV7-9 TRBD2 CASRPGTSGRGTGELFF TGTGCCAGCAGACCCGGGACTAGCGGGAGGGGGACCGGGGAGCTGTTTTTT
few TRBJ1-2 TRBV10-1 . CASSQGTDYGYTF TGCGCCAGCAGCCAGGGTACCGACTATGGCTACACCTTC
. TRBJ2-1 TRBV18 . CASSPANEQFF TGTGCCAGCTCACCTGCCAATGAGCAGTTCTTC
few TRBJ1-1 TRBV6-1 TRBD1 CASSAKPTGGTEAFF TGTGCCAGCAGTGCTAAACCAACAGGGGGCACTGAAGCTTTCTTT
. TRBJ2-7 TRBV11-2 . CASSPRLGSYEQYF TGTGCCAGCAGCCCAAGGCTCGGCTCCTACGAGCAGTACTTC
few TRBJ2-2 TRBV2 TRBD2 CASREGTSGVGELFF TGTGCCAGCAGAGAGGGGACTAGTGGGGTCGGGGAGCTGTTTTTT
few TRBJ2-1 TRBV4-2 TRBD2 CASSQDGSGSVDEQFF TGTGCCAGCAGCCAAGATGGTAGCGGGAGTGTCGATGAGCAGTTCTTC
. TRBJ2-7 TRBV4-1 TRBD2 CASSQGPRLAGVREQYF TGCGCCAGCAGCCAAGGGCCGCGACTAGCGGGAGTGAGAGAGCAGTACTTC
. TRBJ2-1 TRBV7-3 TRBD2 CASSLIREGLLVPHVGNEQFF TGTGCCAGCAGCTTAATCCGGGAGGGCCTGTTGGTGCCCCATGTCGGGAATGAGCAGTTCTTC
. TRBJ1-4 TRBV15 TRBD1 CATGPRQGNEKLFF TGTGCCACTGGCCCCCGACAGGGGAATGAAAAACTGTTTTTT
. TRBJ2-7 TRBV6-6 . CASGRGPSGREQYF TGTGCCAGCGGGAGAGGGCCCTCTGGAAGGGAGCAGTACTTC
few TRBJ2-2 TRBV28 TRBD2 CASSSPLEREYAGELFF TGTGCCAGCAGTAGCCCGTTGGAGCGGGAGTACGCCGGGGAGCTGTTTTTT
once TRBJ2-2 TRBV28 . CASSPIRPAGELFF TGTGCCAGCAGCCCCATAAGGCCGGCCGGGGAGCTGTTTTTT
few TRBJ1-3 TRBV9 . CASSVGTHVPGNTIYF TGTGCCAGCAGCGTAGGGACGCACGTACCTGGAAACACCATATATTTT
. TRBJ2-5 TRBV28 . CASSFREGRGAKTQYF TGTGCCAGCAGTTTCCGGGAGGGCAGGGGGGCGAAGACCCAGTACTTC
. TRBJ1-1 TRBV6-5 . CASSLSPLTEAFF TGTGCCAGCAGTTTAAGCCCCTTAACTGAAGCTTTCTTT
once TRBJ2-1 TRBV28 . CASSLLQGYEQFF TGTGCCAGCAGTTTATTACAGGGATATGAGCAGTTCTTC
. TRBJ2-7 TRBV11-2 TRBD2 CASSPSGIWGSYEQYF TGTGCCAGCAGCCCCAGCGGGATATGGGGCTCCTACGAGCAGTACTTC
. TRBJ2-6 TRBV6-4 TRBD1 CASSAAVSGGSGANVLTF TGTGCCAGCAGTGCCGCCGTCTCAGGGGGCTCTGGGGCCAACGTCCTGACTTTC
few TRBJ2-2 TRBV13 . CASSLEGHSAGELFF TGTGCCAGCAGCTTAGAGGGGCATTCCGCCGGGGAGCTGTTTTTT
. TRBJ1-4 TRBV4-1 TRBD1 CASSPGTGKRTNEKLFF TGCGCCAGCAGCCCAGGGACAGGGAAGAGGACTAATGAAAAACTGTTTTTT
. TRBJ2-1 TRBV5-6 . CASSLEISMDEQFF TGTGCCAGCAGCTTGGAGATCTCTATGGATGAGCAGTTCTTC
. TRBJ2-1 TRBV7-9 TRBD2 CASSPRLAGTYNEQFF TGTGCCAGCAGCCCAAGACTAGCGGGGACCTACAATGAGCAGTTCTTC
. TRBJ2-7 TRBV7-9 . CASSYLLSVEQYF TGTGCCAGCAGCTATTTGTTATCTGTCGAGCAGTACTTC
. TRBJ2-7 TRBV6-1 TRBD2 CASSELAGVAAHEQYF TGTGCCAGCAGTGAGCTAGCGGGGGTTGCGGCCCACGAGCAGTACTTC
few TRBJ2-7 TRBV11-2 . CASSDTAGQYEQYF TGTGCCAGCAGCGATACAGCGGGACAGTACGAGCAGTACTTC
. TRBJ2-7 TRBV28 . CATAMRPYEQYF TGTGCCACCGCGATGAGGCCCTACGAGCAGTACTTC
. TRBJ2-7 TRBV28 TRBD2 CASSLLNLLAGGSYEQYF TGTGCCAGCAGTTTATTAAATCTCCTAGCGGGAGGTTCCTACGAGCAGTACTTC
. TRBJ2-7 TRBV7-9 TRBD1 CASSLESGQAYEQYF TGTGCCAGCAGCTTAGAATCGGGACAGGCCTACGAGCAGTACTTC
. TRBJ1-2 TRBV5-1 TRBD1 CASSSRTGTHYGYTF TGCGCCAGCAGCTCTAGGACAGGGACCCACTATGGCTACACCTTC
once TRBJ2-1 TRBV25-1 . CASSQLGQYNEQFF TGTGCCAGCAGCCAGCTCGGACAATACAATGAGCAGTTCTTC
. TRBJ2-1 TRBV19 . CASSINAYSYNEQFF TGTGCCAGTAGTATCAACGCCTACTCCTACAATGAGCAGTTCTTC
. TRBJ1-1 TRBV27 . CASSFGGPDTEAFF TGTGCCAGCAGTTTTGGGGGGCCGGACACTGAAGCTTTCTTT
. TRBJ2-2 TRBV6-1 . CASSETLGGPGGAGGELFF TGTGCCAGCAGTGAAACGCTCGGCGGGCCCGGAGGGGCCGGCGGGGAGCTGTTTTTT
few TRBJ2-7 TRBV25-1 TRBD1 CASSEGRDRAPYEQYF TGTGCCAGCAGTGAGGGCCGGGACAGGGCTCCCTACGAGCAGTACTTC
few TRBJ2-7 TRBV6-5 . CASSYGGEGNEQYF TGTGCCAGCAGTTACGGCGGGGAAGGGAATGAGCAGTACTTC
many TRBJ2-3 TRBV6-4 TRBD2 CASSLLAGDTDTQYF TGTGCCAGCAGTCTACTAGCGGGAGACACAGATACGCAGTATTTT
. TRBJ2-7 TRBV18 TRBD2 CASSRRKGGGSSYEQYF TGTGCCAGCTCACGGCGCAAGGGCGGGGGGAGCTCCTACGAGCAGTACTTC
. TRBJ1-1 TRBV6-1 . CASSETENTEAFF TGTGCCAGCAGTGAGACAGAAAACACTGAAGCTTTCTTT
. TRBJ1-5 TRBV10-2 . CASSELRGNNQPQHF TGCGCCAGCAGTGAACTTCGAGGGAACAATCAGCCCCAGCATTTT
. TRBJ1-2 TRBV5-1 TRBD1 CASSFTPGQGDYGYTF TGCGCCAGCAGCTTCACCCCGGGACAGGGGGACTATGGCTACACCTTC
. TRBJ2-7 TRBV4-1 . CASSQAWTDEQYF TGCGCCAGCAGCCAAGCTTGGACCGATGAGCAGTACTTC
. TRBJ2-2 TRBV27 . CASSPQKGTGELFF TGTGCCAGCAGTCCCCAGAAGGGGACCGGGGAGCTGTTTTTT
. TRBJ2-7 TRBV7-6 . CASSLGGQVKGSSYEQYF TGTGCCAGCAGCTTAGGGGGGCAGGTGAAGGGGAGCTCCTACGAGCAGTACTTC
many TRBJ2-1 TRBV25-1 TRBD2 CASSEGWDSGRNEQFF TGTGCCAGCAGTGAAGGGTGGGATAGCGGGAGAAATGAGCAGTTCTTC
. TRBJ1-2 TRBV6-6 . CASSPGGGPYGYTF TGTGCCAGCAGTCCCGGGGGAGGTCCCTATGGCTACACCTTC